This TCR beta chain was sequenced during a study of T cell responses to AZD1222 COVID-19 vaccine. Assay: immunoSEQ multiplex PCR; the TCRdb copy retains only in-frame clones and omits some. There are roughly 150,000 clones in the sample; approximately 89% occur only once, and under 1.5% lies in the top ten. The CDR3 runs 14 residues. CDR1 SGDLS and CDR2 YYNGEE come from the germline V gene. V lost 3 bases and J lost 6; bases outside the gene matches: 6. The chain is built from TRBV9 and TRBJ2-3; 8 positions match TRBD2. This TCR came from an adult who received the AZD1222 COVID-19 vaccine. Sequenced here: peripheral blood, sampled 28 days after the second AZD1222 dose. The chain's CDR3 is CASSGGLGVDTQYF. Written as DNA, the CDR3 is TGTGCCAGCAGCGGGGGACTAGGGGTGGATACGCAGTATTTT.